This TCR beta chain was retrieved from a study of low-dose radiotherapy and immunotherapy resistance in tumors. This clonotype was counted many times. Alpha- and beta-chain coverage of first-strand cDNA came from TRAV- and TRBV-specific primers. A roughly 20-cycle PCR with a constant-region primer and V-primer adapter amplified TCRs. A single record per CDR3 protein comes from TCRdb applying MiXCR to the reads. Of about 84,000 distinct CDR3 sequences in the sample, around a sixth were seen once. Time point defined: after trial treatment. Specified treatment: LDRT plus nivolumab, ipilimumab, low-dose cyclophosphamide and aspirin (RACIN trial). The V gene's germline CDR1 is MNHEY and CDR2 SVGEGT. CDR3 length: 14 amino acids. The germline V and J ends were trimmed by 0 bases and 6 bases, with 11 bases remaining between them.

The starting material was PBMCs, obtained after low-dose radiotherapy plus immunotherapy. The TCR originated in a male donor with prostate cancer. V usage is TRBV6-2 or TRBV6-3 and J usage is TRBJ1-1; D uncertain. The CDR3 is CASSYSSKGSEAFF. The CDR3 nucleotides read TGTGCCAGCAGTTACTCGAGTAAAGGGTCTGAAGCTTTCTTT.